A single sample is the source of the 15 T cell receptor beta chains below, sequenced in a study of blood T cell repertoires in COVID-19. Profiling relied on immunoSEQ multiplex PCR, and the TCRdb table lists in-frame clones only, not all of them. The sample has 250,000 or so clones; roughly 86% are singletons. The sequenced sample consisted of PBMCs or T cells enriched from blood (not recorded which). The origin of the receptors is a woman aged 45 to 65 who had recovered from COVID-19.

The genes are TRBV3-1 (or the pseudogene TRBV3-2) and TRBJ2-1, with D possibly TRBD2 on 6 matching bases. Germline loops: CDR1 LGHDT, CDR2 YNNKEL (reference sequence). Trimming shortened V by 4 bases and J by 7 bases, and 11 bases separated the two germline ends. This CDR3 comprises 13 residues. CDR3 bases: TGTGCCAGCAGCCCAAGGGCGGGGAATGAGCAGTTCTTC. Its protein product is CASSPRAGNEQFF.

The chain carries TRBV6-5 and TRBJ1-5; TRBD1 matches at 10 bases. The CDR3 runs to 15 residues. CDR1 and CDR2 (germline): MNHEY, SVGAGI. With V trimmed by 0 bases and J by 6 bases, 2 bases remained unmatched. CDR3 residues: CASSYSRTGGQPQHF. DNA for the CDR3: TGTGCCAGCAGTTACTCACGGACAGGGGGTCAGCCCCAGCATTTT.

The chain recombines TRBV18 with TRBJ2-3; D might be TRBD2 (5 bases). Deletions cut 4 bases from V and 0 bases from J, with 20 bases between. The CDR3 covers 18 residues. Germline CDR1 reads KGHSH; CDR2 reads LQKENI. CDR3 protein: CASSRVGNPAPSTDTQYF. Here the CDR3 DNA reads TGTGCCAGCTCACGGGTCGGGAACCCAGCACCTAGCACAGATACGCAGTATTTT.

The chain couples TRBV30 to TRBJ1-1; TRBD1 might be the D (6 bases). Germline V gives CDR1 GTSNPN, CDR2 SVGIG (reference sequence). V was trimmed by 0 bases and J by 7 bases, leaving 18 bases between them. This CDR3 has 15 amino acids. The CDR3 loop reads CAWSVDGRGIDEAFF. The CDR3 coding sequence is TGTGCCTGGAGTGTGGATGGGAGGGGGATCGATGAAGCTTTCTTT.

V is TRBV15 and J is TRBJ2-1, with 8 nucleotides matching TRBD2. The CDR3 runs to 16 residues. CDR1 is LNHNV, CDR2 YYDKDF, per germline (reference sequence). The V gene end was trimmed by 3 bases and the J gene end by 7 bases; junction bases not matched to a gene: 11. The CDR3 sequence: CATSRTTSVSENEQFF. The CDR3 region has the DNA TGTGCCACCAGCAGGACGACTAGCGTGTCAGAAAATGAGCAGTTCTTC.

The CDR3 DNA reads as TGTGCCAGCAGCTTACTTCTGGCTAGTTCCACAGATACGCAGTATTTT. Its translation: CASSLLLASSTDTQYF. This chain links TRBV7-9 with TRBJ2-3; D unresolved. CDR1 is SEHNR and CDR2 is FQNEAQ in the germline V gene (reference sequence). The CDR3 loop spans 16 amino acids. Deletions cut 2 bases from V and 2 bases from J, with 14 bases between.

This sequence joins TRBV6-5 and TRBJ2-5; TRBD2 matches at 8 bases. The CDR3 totals 13 residues. V lost 7 bases, J lost 1 base, and 2 bases stayed unmatched. CDR1 and CDR2 (germline): MNHEY, SVGAGI. CDR3 nucleotides: TGTGCCAGCATTCGGGGGGGCCAAGAGACCCAGTACTTC. Translated, it gives CASIRGGQETQYF.

This clone was observed a single time. The chain is built from TRBV5-1 and TRBJ2-2, with TRBD2 identical over 8 bases. This CDR3 spans 15 amino acids. With V trimmed by 4 bases and J by 3 bases, 5 bases remained unmatched. Germline V gene sequence: CDR1 SGHRS, CDR2 YFSETQ. The CDR3 DNA is TGCGCCAGCAGCCTTAGCGGGACTTACACCGGGGAGCTGTTTTTT. This translates into CASSLSGTYTGELFF.

The J gene is TRBJ2-1, the V gene TRBV9, with D tentatively TRBD2 (6 bases). Germline loops: CDR1 SGDLS, CDR2 YYNGEE. This CDR3 has 13 amino acids. Trimming removed 7 bases at V and 2 bases at J, with 10 bases between. The CDR3 DNA reads as TGTGCCAGCGGCGGGGCGACCTACAATGAGCAGTTCTTC. This codes for CASGGATYNEQFF.

This clone was picked up a small number of times. The CDR3 nucleotides are TGCGCCAGCAGCCCCAGTTGGGCTAGCGGGAGGGTTGTGCATGAGCAGTTCTTC. Translating gives CASSPSWASGRVVHEQFF. The chain employs TRBV5-1 and TRBJ2-1; 12 bases fit TRBD2. Germline CDR1 is SGHRS and CDR2 is YFSETQ. J gave up 8 bases and V 4 bases, and 16 bases lay outside the gene matches. CDR3 size: 18 residues.

The chain is built from TRBV18 and TRBJ1-1; tentatively, D is TRBD1 (6 bases). The CDR3 consists of 15 residues. Trimming took off 3 bases at V and 1 base at J, with 12 bases between the two ends. Germline assignment: CDR1 KGHSH and CDR2 LQKENI. The CDR3 nucleotides read TGTGCCAGCTCACCTATAGGGACACCGAACACTGAAGCTTTCTTT. Translating gives CASSPIGTPNTEAFF.

V and J are TRBV11-3 and TRBJ2-1; D is undetermined. CDR1 is SGHNT, CDR2 YENEEA, per germline. Trimming took off 1 base at V and 4 bases at J, with 8 bases between the two ends. There are 14 residues in the CDR3. CDR3 sequence reads: CASSLGATYNEQFF. CDR3 sequence (DNA): TGTGCCAGCAGCTTAGGGGCAACATACAATGAGCAGTTCTTC.

This chain joins TRBV2 and TRBJ1-5; a weak D match, TRBD1 (5 bases). This CDR3 spans 15 amino acids. V shed 3 bases and J shed 4 bases, with 13 bases lying between them. Germline values: CDR1 SNHLY, CDR2 FYNNEI. CDR3 sequence reads: CASSDHGRVNQPQHF. CDR3 sequence (DNA): TGTGCCAGCAGTGACCACGGCAGGGTTAATCAGCCCCAGCATTTT. The whole variable domain, remainder taken from reference TRBV2 and TRBJ1-5, is EPEVTQTPSHQVTQMGQEVILRCVPISNHLYFYWYRQILGQKVEFLVSFYNNEISEKSEIFDDQFSVERPDGSNFTLKIRSTKLEDSAMYFCASSDHGRVNQPQHFGDGTRLSIL.

The J gene is TRBJ2-1, the V gene TRBV30; the D gene is possibly TRBD1 (6 bases). The V gene's germline CDR1 is GTSNPN and CDR2 SVGIG (reference sequence). The CDR3 consists of 14 residues. The V gene lost 0 bases and the J gene lost 9 bases, with 15 bases spanning the gap. The CDR3 nucleotides are TGTGCCTGGAGTGTAACAAGACAAGGGGGTGAGCAGTTCTTC. It is translated as CAWSVTRQGGEQFF.

The chain recombines TRBV18 with TRBJ2-1, with D maybe TRBD2 (5 bases). The CDR3 has 14 amino acids. CDR1 and CDR2 from the germline V gene are KGHSH and LQKENI. Deletions cut 3 bases from V and 6 bases from J, with 12 bases between. The CDR3 here is CASSPLNLANEQFF. The CDR3 region has the DNA TGTGCCAGCTCACCGCTAAATCTAGCCAATGAGCAGTTCTTC. The full variable domain, in which reference TRBV18 and TRBJ2-1 provide the parts outside the CDR3, is NAGVMQNPRHLVRRRGQEARLRCSPMKGHSHVYWYRQLPEEGLKFMVYLQKENIIDESGMPKERFSAEFPKEGPSILRIQQVVRGDSAAYFCASSPLNLANEQFFGPGTRLTVL.